The 13 T cell receptor beta chains presented below share a single source sample, sequenced in a study of T cells after yellow fever vaccination. TCRdb itself ran the 5' RACE reads through MiXCR, one entry per CDR3 protein. The sample contains 200,000 to 250,000 distinct CDR3 sequences, 6.5% to 8.5% of which appear only once. Sequences were derived from CD4+ T cells sorted from PBMCs, sampled 15 days after the yellow fever booster vaccination. The receptors come from a man aged 25-45 years who received the YFV17D yellow fever vaccine.

The genes are TRBV6-6 and TRBJ2-7, with TRBD2 matching over 8 bases. The V gene's germline CDR1 is MNHNY and CDR2 SVGAGI (reference sequence). The V and J ends lost 7 bases and 2 bases, in that order; junction bases with no gene match: 4. The length of the CDR3 is 13 residues. The DNA for the CDR3 is TGTGCCAGCATGGACGGGGGGGCCTACGAGCAGTACTTC. Translation gives CASMDGGAYEQYF.

There are many counts of this clonotype. The chain links TRBV5-6 to TRBJ2-7; 9 nucleotides align to TRBD2. Germline values: CDR1 SGHDT, CDR2 YYEEEE. Germline trimming cut 3 bases from V and 0 bases from J; bases unmatched to any gene: 7. The CDR3 has 16 amino acids. DNA for the CDR3: TGTGCCAGCAGCTGGGGGAGCGGGAGGTCCTCCTACGAGCAGTACTTC. Protein product: CASSWGSGRSSYEQYF.

A single count supports this clonotype. The J gene is TRBJ2-1, the V gene TRBV7-3; a weak D match, TRBD2 (6 bases). CDR3 length equals 16 residues. V shed 8 bases and J shed 0 bases, with 17 bases lying between them. Germline V gene sequence: CDR1 SGHTA, CDR2 FQGTGA. CDR3 in DNA: TGTGCCAGCGGCGGGAATAGCGGAACCTCCTACAATGAGCAGTTCTTC. This translates into CASGGNSGTSYNEQFF.

At least ten counts were recorded for this clonotype. V and J are TRBV2 and TRBJ2-3, with D possibly being TRBD1 or TRBD2 (5 bases each). Trimming pared 8 bases from V and 4 bases from J, leaving 19 bases between. This CDR3 region has 15 residues. Germline loops: CDR1 SNHLY, CDR2 FYNNEI. The CDR3 DNA reads TGTGCCAGCCTGAACCTAGCTGCCAGGGCAGATACGCAGTATTTT. This gives the protein CASLNLAARADTQYF.

Only one count was recorded for this clonotype. This rearrangement joins TRBV5-1 to TRBJ2-4; either TRBD1 or TRBD2 may fit D (6 bases each). Germline CDR1 SGHRS, CDR2 YFSETQ. The CDR3 contains 14 residues. V was shortened by 4 bases and J by 9 bases, with 17 bases between the two germline ends. The CDR3 DNA sequence: TGCGCCAGCAGCGCGGGAAGGGGGGACGGCATTCAGTACTTC. It is translated as CASSAGRGDGIQYF.

This clonotype was counted between two and nine times. This chain links TRBV5-5 with TRBJ2-1; 7 positions match TRBD1. The CDR3 has 14 residues. The junction had 11 bases not matched to a gene; V was cut back by 5 bases and J by 9 bases. Germline V gene lookup returns CDR1 SGHKS and CDR2 YYEKEE (reference sequence). The CDR3 sequence is CASSIIDRVGEQFF. Here the CDR3 DNA reads TGTGCCAGCAGTATAATAGACAGGGTCGGTGAGCAGTTCTTC.

This chain joins TRBV30 and TRBJ2-5, with 7 bases fitting TRBD2. Germline lookup yields CDR1 GTSNPN and CDR2 SVGIG (reference sequence). The junction had 9 bases not matched to a gene; V was cut back by 2 bases and J by 3 bases. The CDR3 is 15 amino acids. CDR3 sequence: CAWSLKGGGKETQYF. As DNA, the CDR3 is TGTGCCTGGAGTCTGAAGGGCGGGGGTAAAGAGACCCAGTACTTC.

This clonotype was observed at least ten times. The rearrangement uses TRBV30 and TRBJ2-1; either TRBD1 or TRBD2 may fit D (5 bases each). This CDR3 has 14 amino acids. Germline V gene sequence: CDR1 GTSNPN, CDR2 SVGIG (reference sequence). V lost 1 base, J lost 9 bases, and 16 bases lay in between. For the CDR3, the DNA is TGTGCCTGGAGTGCGTTGTTAGGGACGGTTGAGCAGTTCTTC. Translation gives CAWSALLGTVEQFF.

This clonotype was counted only a few times. This chain connects TRBV5-4 to TRBJ2-1; 13 bases agree with TRBD2. With 4 bases clipped from V and 2 bases from J, the junction kept 6 bases outside the gene matches. Germline V CDR1 and CDR2: SGHNT, YYREEE (reference sequence). The CDR3 has 17 amino acids. The CDR3: CASSQLLAGGTYNEQFF. As DNA, the CDR3 is TGTGCCAGCAGCCAGCTACTAGCGGGAGGGACCTACAATGAGCAGTTCTTC.

This clonotype was seen at least ten times. The chain employs TRBV20-1 and TRBJ2-7; 7 nucleotides agree with TRBD2. Germline V lookup: CDR1 DFQATT, CDR2 SNEGSKA (reference sequence). The V segment lost 0 bases and the J segment 0 bases; nucleotides outside the gene matches: 8. CDR3 length: 16 amino acids. CDR3 nucleotides: TGCAGTGCTAGAGATAGTGGCGGGGGTTTCTCCTACGAGCAGTACTTC. It codes for CSARDSGGGFSYEQYF.

This clonotype occurred a few times. The chain is built from TRBV20-1 and TRBJ2-5, with D tentatively TRBD2 (5 bases). CDR1 is DFQATT and CDR2 is SNEGSKA in the germline V gene (reference sequence). CDR3 length: 15 residues. Trimming stripped 0 bases from V and 2 bases from J, with 13 bases between. The CDR3 loop reads CSARDLAGKQETQYF. The CDR3 DNA follows: TGCAGTGCTAGAGATCTGGCGGGTAAACAAGAGACCCAGTACTTC.

In this sample, this clonotype turned up a few times. The chain links TRBV5-1 to TRBJ2-7; TRBD1 matches at 8 bases. V shed 2 bases, J shed 6 bases, and the junction held 22 bases outside the gene matches. Germline CDR1 and CDR2: SGHRS and YFSETQ. The length of the CDR3 is 19 residues. CDR3 region: CASSFATYLRTGRIGEQYF. CDR3 sequence (DNA): TGCGCCAGCAGCTTCGCTACCTACCTCAGGACAGGGAGGATCGGCGAGCAGTACTTC.

This clonotype was seen ten or more times. The chain employs TRBV5-1 and TRBJ2-7, with 13 bases that match TRBD2. The ends lost 0 bases at V and 3 bases at J; junction bases unmatched: 9. This CDR3 comprises 18 residues. Germline CDR1 and CDR2: SGHRS and YFSETQ. The CDR3 DNA is TGCGCCAGCAGCTTGGCTCCAACTAGCGGGAGGGGAAACTACGAGCAGTACTTC. It is translated as CASSLAPTSGRGNYEQYF.